Sequencing of this T cell receptor (beta chain) was carried out in a study of monozygotic twins with cystic fibrosis. At the level of the study: With approximately 14 PCR cycles, barcoded libraries came from roughly 3 micrograms of fragmented DNA. Findings and caveats of the study: Shared CDR3 numbers were not associated with age, concordance or severity. In 13 of 16 pairs, V gene usage was closest to the co-twin's. Median Simpson clonality of about 0.01 suggested naive T cells predominated.

Produced via immunoSEQ multiplex PCR; TCRdb's table is partial and in-frame only. This repertoire shows some 35,000 clones, more than 60% found once; its top ten account for 0.7% to 1%. Trimming removed 6 bases from V and 3 bases from J; junction bases left unmatched: 15. The CDR3 totals 17 residues. Germline-derived CDR1 and CDR2 are SQVTM and ANQGSEA. For this clone: Its antigen remains unidentified.

The chain links TRBV29-1 to TRBJ2-3; 10 positions match TRBD2. This receptor was obtained from a girl between 10 and 17 years old with cystic fibrosis. The specimen sequenced was blood. CDR3 sequence (DNA): TGCAGCGTACGAGGGCTAGCGGGAGTTGGGGATACAGATACGCAGTATTTT. Amino acid sequence: CSVRGLAGVGDTDTQYF.